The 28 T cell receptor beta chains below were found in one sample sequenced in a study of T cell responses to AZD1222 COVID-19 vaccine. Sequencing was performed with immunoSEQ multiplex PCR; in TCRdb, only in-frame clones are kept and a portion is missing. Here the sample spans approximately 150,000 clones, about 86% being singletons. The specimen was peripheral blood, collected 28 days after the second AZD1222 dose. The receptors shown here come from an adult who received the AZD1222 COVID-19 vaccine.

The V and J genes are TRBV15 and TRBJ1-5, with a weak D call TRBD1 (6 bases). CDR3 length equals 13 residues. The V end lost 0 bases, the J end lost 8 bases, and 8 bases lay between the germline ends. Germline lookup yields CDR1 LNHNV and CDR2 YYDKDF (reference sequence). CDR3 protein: CATSRERGEPQHF. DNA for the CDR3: TGTGCCACCAGCAGAGAAAGGGGGGAGCCCCAGCATTTT.

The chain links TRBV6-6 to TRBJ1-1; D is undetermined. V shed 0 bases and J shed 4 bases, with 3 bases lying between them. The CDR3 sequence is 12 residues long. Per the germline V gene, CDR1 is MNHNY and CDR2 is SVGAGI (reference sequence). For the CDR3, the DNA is TGTGCCAGCAGTTACTCCACCACTGAAGCTTTCTTT. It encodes CASSYSTTEAFF.

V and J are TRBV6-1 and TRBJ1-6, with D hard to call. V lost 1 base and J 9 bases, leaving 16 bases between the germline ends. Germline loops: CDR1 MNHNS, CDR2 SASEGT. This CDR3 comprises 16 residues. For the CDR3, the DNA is TGTGCCAGCAGTGAAGTATACGAGGGTTCAGGTTCACCCCTCCACTTT. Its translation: CASSEVYEGSGSPLHF.

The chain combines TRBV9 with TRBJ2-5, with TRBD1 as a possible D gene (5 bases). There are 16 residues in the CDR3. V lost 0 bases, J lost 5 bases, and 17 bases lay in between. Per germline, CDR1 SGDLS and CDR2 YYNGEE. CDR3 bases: TGTGCCAGCAGCGTAGGAATGGTAGGGGCGGCGGAGACCCAGTACTTC. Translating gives CASSVGMVGAAETQYF.

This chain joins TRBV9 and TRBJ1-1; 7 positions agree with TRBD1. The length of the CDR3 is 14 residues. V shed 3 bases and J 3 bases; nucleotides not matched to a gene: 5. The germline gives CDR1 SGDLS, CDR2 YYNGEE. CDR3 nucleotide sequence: TGTGCCAGCAGCGGTACAGGGGAGCACACTGAAGCTTTCTTT. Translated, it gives CASSGTGEHTEAFF.

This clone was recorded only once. For the CDR3, the DNA is TGTGCCAGCAGCCCCGAGACAGGCGCCGAAGTAGAAAAACTGTTTTTT. It yields the protein CASSPETGAEVEKLFF. The gene calls are TRBV4-2 and TRBJ1-4, with TRBD1 as a possible D gene (6 bases). Trimming stripped 4 bases from V and 8 bases from J, with 20 bases between. From germline, CDR1 is LGHNA and CDR2 YNFKEQ. This CDR3 is 16 amino acids long.

CDR3 nucleotide sequence: TGTGCCAGTAGCCCCTCCGGATCTAATGAAAAACTGTTTTTT. Protein product: CASSPSGSNEKLFF. This sequence joins TRBV19 and TRBJ1-4, with D unclear. The CDR3 contains 14 residues. The V gene's germline CDR1 is LNHDA and CDR2 SQIVND (reference sequence). Trimming stripped 6 bases from V and 3 bases from J, with 11 bases between.

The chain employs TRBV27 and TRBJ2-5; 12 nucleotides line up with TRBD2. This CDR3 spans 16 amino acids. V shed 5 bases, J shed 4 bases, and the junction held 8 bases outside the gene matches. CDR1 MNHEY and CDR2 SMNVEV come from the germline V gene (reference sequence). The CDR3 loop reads CASSILPGLAGETQYF. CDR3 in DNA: TGTGCCAGCAGTATACTGCCGGGACTAGCGGGAGAGACCCAGTACTTC.

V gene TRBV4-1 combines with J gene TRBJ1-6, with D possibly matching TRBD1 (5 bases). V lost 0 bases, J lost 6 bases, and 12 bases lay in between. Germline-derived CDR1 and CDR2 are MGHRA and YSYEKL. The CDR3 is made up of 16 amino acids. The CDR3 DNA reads TGCGCCAGCAGCCAAGAAGGGGTAGGGAGTAATTCACCCCTCCACTTT. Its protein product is CASSQEGVGSNSPLHF.

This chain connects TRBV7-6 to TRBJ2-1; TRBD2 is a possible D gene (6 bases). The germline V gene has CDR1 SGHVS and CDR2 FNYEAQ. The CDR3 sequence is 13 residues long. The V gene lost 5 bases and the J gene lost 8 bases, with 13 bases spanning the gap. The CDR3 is CASSTGLADEQFF. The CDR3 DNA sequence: TGTGCCAGCAGCACGGGACTTGCGGATGAGCAGTTCTTC.

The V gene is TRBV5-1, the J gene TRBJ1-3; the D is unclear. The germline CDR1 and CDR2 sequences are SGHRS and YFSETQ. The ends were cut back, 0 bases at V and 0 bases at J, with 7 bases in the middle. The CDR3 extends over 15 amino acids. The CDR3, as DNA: TGCGCCAGCAGCTTGGCCGGAAGCTCTGGAAACACCATATATTTT. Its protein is CASSLAGSSGNTIYF.

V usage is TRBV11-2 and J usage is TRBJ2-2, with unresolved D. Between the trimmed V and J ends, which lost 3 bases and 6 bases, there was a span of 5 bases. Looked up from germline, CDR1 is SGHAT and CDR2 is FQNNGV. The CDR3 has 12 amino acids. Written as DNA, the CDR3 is TGTGCCAGCAGCTTCTTACCCGGGGAGCTGTTTTTT. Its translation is CASSFLPGELFF.

The CDR3 reads CASSWGVEQYF. The CDR3 nucleotides read TGTGCCAGCAGCTGGGGGGTCGAGCAGTACTTC. The chain uses TRBV7-8 and TRBJ2-7, with a possible D match to TRBD2 (6 bases). V was shortened by 4 bases and J by 6 bases, with 7 bases between the two germline ends. From germline, CDR1 is SGHVS and CDR2 FQNEAQ. This CDR3 comprises 11 residues.

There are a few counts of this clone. CDR3 in DNA: TGTGCCAGCAGCCGCCGCGGAGGGGTCTTGGACACCGGGGAGCTGTTTTTT. It specifies CASSRRGGVLDTGELFF. V gene TRBV11-2 combines with J gene TRBJ2-2, with TRBD2 as a possible D gene (6 bases). Trimming left V 5 bases short and J 3 bases short, with 19 bases between. The germline gives CDR1 SGHAT, CDR2 FQNNGV. This CDR3 spans 17 amino acids.

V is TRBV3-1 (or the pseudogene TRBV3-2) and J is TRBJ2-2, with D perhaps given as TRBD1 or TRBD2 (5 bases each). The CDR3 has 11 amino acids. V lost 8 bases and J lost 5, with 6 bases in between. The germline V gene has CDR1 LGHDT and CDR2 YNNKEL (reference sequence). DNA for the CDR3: TGTGCCAGCTGGGGGACCGGGGAGCTGTTTTTT. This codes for CASWGTGELFF.

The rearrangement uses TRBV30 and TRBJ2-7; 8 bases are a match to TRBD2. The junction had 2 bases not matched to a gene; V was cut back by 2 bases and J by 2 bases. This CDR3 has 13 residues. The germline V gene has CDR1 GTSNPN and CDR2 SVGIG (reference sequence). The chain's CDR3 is CAWSPAGAYEQYF. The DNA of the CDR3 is TGTGCCTGGAGTCCAGCGGGGGCCTACGAGCAGTACTTC. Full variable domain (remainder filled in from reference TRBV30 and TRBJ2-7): SQTIHQWPATLVQPVGSPLSLECTVEGTSNPNLYWYRQAAGRGLQLLFYSVGIGQISSEVPQNLSASRPQDRQFILSSKKLLLSDSGFYLCAWSPAGAYEQYFGPGTRLTVT.

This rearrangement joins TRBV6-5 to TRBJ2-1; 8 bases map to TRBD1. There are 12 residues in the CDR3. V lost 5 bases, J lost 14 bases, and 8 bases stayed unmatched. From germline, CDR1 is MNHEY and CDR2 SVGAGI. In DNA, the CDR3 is TGTGCCAGCAGTCCTACCAGGGGGCGTGAGTTCTTC. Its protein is CASSPTRGREFF.

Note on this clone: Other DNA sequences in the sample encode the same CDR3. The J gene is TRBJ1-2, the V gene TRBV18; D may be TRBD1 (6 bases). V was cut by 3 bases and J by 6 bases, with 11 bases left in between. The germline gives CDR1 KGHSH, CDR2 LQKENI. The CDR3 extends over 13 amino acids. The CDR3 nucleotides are TGTGCCAGCTCACCCCAGGGGACCCATGGCTACACCTTC. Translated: CASSPQGTHGYTF.

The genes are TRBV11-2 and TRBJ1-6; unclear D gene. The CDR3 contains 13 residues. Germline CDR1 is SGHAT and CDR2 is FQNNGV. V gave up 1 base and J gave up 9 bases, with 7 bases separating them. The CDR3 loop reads CASSLVPGSPLHF. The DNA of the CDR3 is TGTGCCAGCAGCTTAGTTCCAGGTTCACCCCTCCACTTT.

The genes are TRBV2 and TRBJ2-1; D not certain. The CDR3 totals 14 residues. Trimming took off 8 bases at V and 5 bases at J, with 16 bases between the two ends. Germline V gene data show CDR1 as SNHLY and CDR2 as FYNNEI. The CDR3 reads CASGGPVPNNEQFF. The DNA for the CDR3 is TGTGCCAGCGGCGGCCCCGTTCCCAACAATGAGCAGTTCTTC. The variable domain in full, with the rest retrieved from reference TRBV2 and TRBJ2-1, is EPEVTQTPSHQVTQMGQEVILRCVPISNHLYFYWYRQILGQKVEFLVSFYNNEISEKSEIFDDQFSVERPDGSNFTLKIRSTKLEDSAMYFCASGGPVPNNEQFFGPGTRLTVL.

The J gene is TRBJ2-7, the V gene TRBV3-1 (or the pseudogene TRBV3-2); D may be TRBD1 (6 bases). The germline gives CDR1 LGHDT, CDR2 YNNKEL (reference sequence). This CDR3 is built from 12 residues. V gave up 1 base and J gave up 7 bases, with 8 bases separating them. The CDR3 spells CASSQAGVEQYF. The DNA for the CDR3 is TGTGCCAGCAGCCAAGCAGGGGTTGAGCAGTACTTC.

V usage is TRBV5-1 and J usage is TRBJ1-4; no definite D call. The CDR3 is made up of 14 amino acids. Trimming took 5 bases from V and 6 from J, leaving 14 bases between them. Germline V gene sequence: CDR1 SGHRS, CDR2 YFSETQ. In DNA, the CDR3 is TGCGCCAGCAGTTATGTTGATAGGGATGAAAAACTGTTTTTT. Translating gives CASSYVDRDEKLFF. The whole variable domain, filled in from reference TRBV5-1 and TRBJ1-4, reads KAGVTQTPRYLIKTRGQQVTLSCSPISGHRSVSWYQQTPGQGLQFLFEYFSETQRNKGNFPGRFSGRQFSNSRSEMNVSTLELGDSALYLCASSYVDRDEKLFFGSGTQLSVL.

The DNA for the CDR3 is TGCAGTGCTAGTAACATACTAGCGGGGTACCAATCAACGTACCAAGAGACCCAGTACTTC. It yields the protein CSASNILAGYQSTYQETQYF. This chain uses TRBV20-1 with TRBJ2-5, with 10 bases fitting TRBD2. V was pared by 3 bases and J by 0 bases, with 19 bases of the junction left unmatched. The CDR3 is 20 residues long. Germline V gene lookup returns CDR1 DFQATT and CDR2 SNEGSKA (reference sequence).

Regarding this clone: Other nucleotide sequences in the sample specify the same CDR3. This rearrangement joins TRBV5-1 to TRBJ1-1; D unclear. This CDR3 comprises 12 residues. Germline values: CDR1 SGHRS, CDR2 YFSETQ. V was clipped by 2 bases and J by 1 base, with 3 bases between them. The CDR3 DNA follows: TGCGCCAGCAGCTTTAGGAACACTGAAGCTTTCTTT. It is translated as CASSFRNTEAFF. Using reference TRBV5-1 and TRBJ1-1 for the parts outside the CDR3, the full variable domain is KAGVTQTPRYLIKTRGQQVTLSCSPISGHRSVSWYQQTPGQGLQFLFEYFSETQRNKGNFPGRFSGRQFSNSRSEMNVSTLELGDSALYLCASSFRNTEAFFGQGTRLTVV.

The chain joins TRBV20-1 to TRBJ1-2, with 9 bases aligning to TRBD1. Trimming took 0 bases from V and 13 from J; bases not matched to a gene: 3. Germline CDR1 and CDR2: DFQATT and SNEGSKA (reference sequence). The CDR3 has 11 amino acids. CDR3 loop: CSAREQGAGTF. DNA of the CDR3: TGCAGTGCTAGAGAACAGGGGGCGGGCACCTTC.

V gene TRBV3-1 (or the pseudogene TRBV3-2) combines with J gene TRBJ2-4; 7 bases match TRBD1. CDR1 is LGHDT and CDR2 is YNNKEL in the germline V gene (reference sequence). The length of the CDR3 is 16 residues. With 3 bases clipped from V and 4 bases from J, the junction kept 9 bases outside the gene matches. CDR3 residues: CASSQVLTGQKNIQYF. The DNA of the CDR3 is TGTGCCAGCAGCCAGGTTTTGACAGGGCAGAAAAACATTCAGTACTTC.

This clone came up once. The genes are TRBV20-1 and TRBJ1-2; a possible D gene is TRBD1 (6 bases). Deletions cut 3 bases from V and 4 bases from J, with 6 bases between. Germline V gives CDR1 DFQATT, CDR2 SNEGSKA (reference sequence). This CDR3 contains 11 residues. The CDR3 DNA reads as TGCAGTGCTAGGGACAGCTATGGCTACACCTTC. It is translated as CSARDSYGYTF.

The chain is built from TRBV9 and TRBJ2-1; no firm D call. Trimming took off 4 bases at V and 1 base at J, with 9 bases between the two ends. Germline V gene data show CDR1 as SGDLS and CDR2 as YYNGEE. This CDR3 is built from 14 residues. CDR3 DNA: TGTGCCAGCAGCCTAGAGAGTTCCTACAATGAGCAGTTCTTC. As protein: CASSLESSYNEQFF.